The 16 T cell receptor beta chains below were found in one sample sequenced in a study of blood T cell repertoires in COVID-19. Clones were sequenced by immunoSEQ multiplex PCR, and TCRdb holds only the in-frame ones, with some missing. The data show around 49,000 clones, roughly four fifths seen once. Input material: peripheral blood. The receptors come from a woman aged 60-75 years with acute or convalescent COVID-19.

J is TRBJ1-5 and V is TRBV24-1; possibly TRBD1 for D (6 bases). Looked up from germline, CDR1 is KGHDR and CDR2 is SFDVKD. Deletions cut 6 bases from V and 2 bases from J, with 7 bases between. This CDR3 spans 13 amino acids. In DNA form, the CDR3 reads TGTGCCACCAGTTCAGGGGGCAATCAGCCCCAGCATTTT. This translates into CATSSGGNQPQHF.

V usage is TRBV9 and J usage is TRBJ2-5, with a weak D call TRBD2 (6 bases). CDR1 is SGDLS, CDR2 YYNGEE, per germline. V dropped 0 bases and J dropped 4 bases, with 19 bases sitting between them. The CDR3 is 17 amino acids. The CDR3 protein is CASSVGMAGYSRETQYF. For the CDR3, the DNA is TGTGCCAGCAGCGTAGGAATGGCGGGGTACTCGCGAGAGACCCAGTACTTC. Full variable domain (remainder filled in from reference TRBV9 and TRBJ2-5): DSGVTQTPKHLITATGQRVTLRCSPRSGDLSVYWYQQSLDQGLQFLIQYYNGEERAKGNILERFSAQQFPDLHSELNLSSLELGDSALYFCASSVGMAGYSRETQYFGPGTRLLVL.

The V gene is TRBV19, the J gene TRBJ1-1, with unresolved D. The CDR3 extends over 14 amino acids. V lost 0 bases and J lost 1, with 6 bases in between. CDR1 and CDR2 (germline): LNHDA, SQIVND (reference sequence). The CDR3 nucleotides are TGTGCCAGTAGTATAGACAGCGGGAACACTGAAGCTTTCTTT. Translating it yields CASSIDSGNTEAFF. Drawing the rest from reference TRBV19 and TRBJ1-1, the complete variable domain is DGGITQSPKYLFRKEGQNVTLSCEQNLNHDAMYWYRQDPGQGLRLIYYSQIVNDFQKGDIAEGYSVSREKKESFPLTVTSAQKNPTAFYLCASSIDSGNTEAFFGQGTRLTVV.

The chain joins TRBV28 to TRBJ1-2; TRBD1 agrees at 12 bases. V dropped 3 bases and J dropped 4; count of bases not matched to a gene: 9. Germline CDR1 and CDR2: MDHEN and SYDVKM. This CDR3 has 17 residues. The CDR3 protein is CASSFQGQGASSYGYTF. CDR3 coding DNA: TGTGCCAGCAGTTTCCAGGGACAGGGGGCAAGTTCCTATGGCTACACCTTC.

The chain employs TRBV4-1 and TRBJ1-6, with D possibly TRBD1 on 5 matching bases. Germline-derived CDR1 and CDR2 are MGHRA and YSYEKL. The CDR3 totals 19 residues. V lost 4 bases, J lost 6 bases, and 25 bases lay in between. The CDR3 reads CASSLFRLGGERGNSPLHF. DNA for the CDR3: TGCGCCAGCAGCCTTTTCAGGTTGGGGGGGGAGAGGGGTAATTCACCCCTCCACTTT.

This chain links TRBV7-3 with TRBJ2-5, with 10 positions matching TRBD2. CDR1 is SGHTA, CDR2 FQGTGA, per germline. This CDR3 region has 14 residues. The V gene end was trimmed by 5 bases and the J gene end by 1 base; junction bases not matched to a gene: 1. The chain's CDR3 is CASSIAGGQETQYF. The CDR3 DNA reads TGTGCCAGCAGCATAGCGGGGGGCCAAGAGACCCAGTACTTC. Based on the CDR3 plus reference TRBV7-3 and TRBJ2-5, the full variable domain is GAGVSQTPSNKVTEKGKYVELRCDPISGHTALYWYRQSLGQGPEFLIYFQGTGAADDSGLPNDRFFAVRPEGSVSTLKIQRTERGDSAVYLCASSIAGGQETQYFGPGTRLLVL.

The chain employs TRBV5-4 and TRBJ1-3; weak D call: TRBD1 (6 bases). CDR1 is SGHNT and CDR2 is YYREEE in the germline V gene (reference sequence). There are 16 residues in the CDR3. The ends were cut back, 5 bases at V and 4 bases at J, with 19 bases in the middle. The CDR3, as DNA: TGTGCCAGCAGTTGGGGGGGGGCAGTTTCCGGAAACACCATATATTTT. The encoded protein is CASSWGGAVSGNTIYF.

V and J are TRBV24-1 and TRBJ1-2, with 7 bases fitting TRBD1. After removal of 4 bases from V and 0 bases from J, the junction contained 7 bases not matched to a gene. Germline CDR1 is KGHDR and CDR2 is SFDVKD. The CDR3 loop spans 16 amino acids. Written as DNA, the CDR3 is TGTGCCACCAGTGACCCGAACAGGGGAACTAACTATGGCTACACCTTC. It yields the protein CATSDPNRGTNYGYTF.

DNA of the CDR3: TGCGCCAGCAGCCAAGGGGGGGTCGGAGATACGCAGTATTTT. Protein sequence: CASSQGGVGDTQYF. The chain links TRBV4-1 to TRBJ2-3, with D maybe TRBD2 (6 bases). CDR3 length equals 14 residues. The germline gives CDR1 MGHRA, CDR2 YSYEKL. Trimming cost V 1 base and J 5 bases, with 10 bases left between them.

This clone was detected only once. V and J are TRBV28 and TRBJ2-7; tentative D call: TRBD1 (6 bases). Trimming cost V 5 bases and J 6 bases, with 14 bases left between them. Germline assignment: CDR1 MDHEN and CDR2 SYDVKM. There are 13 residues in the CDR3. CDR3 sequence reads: CASSGTRGSEQYF. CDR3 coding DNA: TGTGCCAGCAGTGGAACCAGGGGTAGCGAGCAGTACTTC.

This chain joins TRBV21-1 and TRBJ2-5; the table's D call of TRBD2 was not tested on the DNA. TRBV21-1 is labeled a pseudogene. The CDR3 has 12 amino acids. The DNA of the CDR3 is TGTGCCAGCTTTCGGGAGCGAGAGACCCAGTACTTC. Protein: CASFRERETQYF.

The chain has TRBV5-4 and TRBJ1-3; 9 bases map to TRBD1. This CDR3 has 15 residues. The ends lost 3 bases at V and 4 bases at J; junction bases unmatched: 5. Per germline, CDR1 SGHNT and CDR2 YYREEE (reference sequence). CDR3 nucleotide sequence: TGTGCCAGCAGCTATAACAGGGGGCGAGGAAACACCATATATTTT. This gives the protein CASSYNRGRGNTIYF.

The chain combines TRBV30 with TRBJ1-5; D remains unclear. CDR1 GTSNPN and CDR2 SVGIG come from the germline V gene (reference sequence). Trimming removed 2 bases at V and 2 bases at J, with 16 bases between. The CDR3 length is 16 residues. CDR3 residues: CAWSTPSKLGNQPQHF. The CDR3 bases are TGTGCCTGGAGTACCCCATCTAAACTGGGCAATCAGCCCCAGCATTTT.

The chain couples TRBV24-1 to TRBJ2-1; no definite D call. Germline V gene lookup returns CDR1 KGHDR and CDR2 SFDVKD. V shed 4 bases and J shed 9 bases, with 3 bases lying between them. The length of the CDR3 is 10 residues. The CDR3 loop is CATSDREQFF. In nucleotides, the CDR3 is TGTGCCACCAGTGACCGTGAGCAGTTCTTC.

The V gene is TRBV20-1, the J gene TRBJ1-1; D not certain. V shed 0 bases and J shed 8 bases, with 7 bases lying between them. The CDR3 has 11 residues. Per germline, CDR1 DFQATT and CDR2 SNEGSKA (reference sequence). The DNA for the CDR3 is TGCAGTGCTAGAGACCCCCTCGAAGCTTTCTTT. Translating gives CSARDPLEAFF.

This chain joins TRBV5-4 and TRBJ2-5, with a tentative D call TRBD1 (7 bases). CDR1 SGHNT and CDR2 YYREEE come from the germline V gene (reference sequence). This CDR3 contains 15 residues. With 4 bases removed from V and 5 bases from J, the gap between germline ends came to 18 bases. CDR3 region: CASSRGQAGKETQYF. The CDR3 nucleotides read TGTGCCAGCAGCCGAGGACAGGCGGGGAAGGAGACCCAGTACTTC.